This TCR beta chain was captured by sequencing in a study of blood T cell repertoires in COVID-19. Trimming took 3 bases from V and 4 from J; bases not matched to a gene: 8. The CDR3 contains 16 residues. Germline CDR1 and CDR2: DFQATT and SNEGSKA (reference sequence). TCRdb's copy holds only in-frame clones and misses some; the assay was immunoSEQ multiplex PCR. The repertoire holds 250,000 to 300,000 clones, with 80% to 90% as singletons. Sequenced material: peripheral blood. This sequence originates from a woman in her sixties or seventies with acute or convalescent COVID-19. This rearrangement joins TRBV20-1 to TRBJ2-5; 13 bases are shared with TRBD2. Here the CDR3 reads CSASVSGTSGAETQYF. The DNA for the CDR3 is TGCAGTGCTAGTGTCTCCGGGACTAGCGGGGCAGAGACCCAGTACTTC.